Reported below is one TCR beta chain. Its antigen is unidentified. The data were taken from a study of OX40 agonist ivuxolimab in advanced cancers. Study-level background: Partial responses, seen in three patients, involved one hepatocellular carcinoma and two cutaneous melanomas.

Trimming left V 7 bases short and J 6 bases short, with 18 bases between. The CDR3 has 14 amino acids. Germline values: CDR1 MDHEN, CDR2 SYDVKM. Clones were sequenced by immunoSEQ multiplex PCR, and TCRdb holds only the in-frame ones, with some missing. This sample has roughly 6,500 clones, with more than 75% found just once. Findings and caveats of the study: Relative to CD4+, CD8+ T cells held more expanded clones on average.

The source material was CD4+ or CD8+ T cells sorted from blood, sampled in a trial of the OX40 agonist ivuxolimab. The chain has TRBV28 and TRBJ1-2; D perhaps matches TRBD1 (5 bases). This TCR came from an adult with an advanced solid tumor such as melanoma, head and neck, liver or kidney cancer. CDR3 coding DNA: TGTGCCAGCACCGTCATTGAAGGGGAGGATGGCTACACCTTC. It yields the protein CASTVIEGEDGYTF.